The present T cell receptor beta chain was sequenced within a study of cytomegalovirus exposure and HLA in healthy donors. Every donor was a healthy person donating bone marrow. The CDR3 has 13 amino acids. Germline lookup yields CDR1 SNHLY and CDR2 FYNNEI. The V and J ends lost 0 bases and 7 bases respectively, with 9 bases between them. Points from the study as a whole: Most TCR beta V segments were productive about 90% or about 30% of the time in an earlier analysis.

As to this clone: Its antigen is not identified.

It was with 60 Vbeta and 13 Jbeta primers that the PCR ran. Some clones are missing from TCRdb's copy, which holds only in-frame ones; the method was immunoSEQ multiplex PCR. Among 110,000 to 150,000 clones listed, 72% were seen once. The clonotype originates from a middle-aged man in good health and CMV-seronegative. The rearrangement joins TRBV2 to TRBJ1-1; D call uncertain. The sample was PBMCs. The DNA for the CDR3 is TGTGCCAGCAGTGAAGCCGGACTTCGTGAAGCTTTCTTT. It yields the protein CASSEAGLREAFF. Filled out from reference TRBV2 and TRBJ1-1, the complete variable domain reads EPEVTQTPSHQVTQMGQEVILRCVPISNHLYFYWYRQILGQKVEFLVSFYNNEISEKSEIFDDQFSVERPDGSNFTLKIRSTKLEDSAMYFCASSEAGLREAFFGQGTRLTVV.